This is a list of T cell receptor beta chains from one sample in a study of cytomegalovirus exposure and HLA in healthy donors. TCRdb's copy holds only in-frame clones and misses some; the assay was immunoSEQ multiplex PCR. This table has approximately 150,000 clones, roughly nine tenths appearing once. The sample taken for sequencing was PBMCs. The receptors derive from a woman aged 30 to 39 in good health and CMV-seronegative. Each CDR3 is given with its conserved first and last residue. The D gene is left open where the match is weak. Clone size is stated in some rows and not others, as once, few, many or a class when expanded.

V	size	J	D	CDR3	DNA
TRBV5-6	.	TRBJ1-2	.	CASSRPNRDPQNRYTF	TGTGCCAGCAGCCGGCCCAACAGAGACCCCCAGAATCGCTACACCTTC
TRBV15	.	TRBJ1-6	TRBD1	CATSRGGTVSPLHF	TGTGCCACCAGCAGAGGCGGGACAGTGTCACCCCTCCACTTT
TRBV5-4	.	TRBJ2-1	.	CASRQPGSQSFF	TGTGCCAGCAGACAACCGGGATCCCAATCGTTCTTC
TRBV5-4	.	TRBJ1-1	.	CASSSFTGWVTEAFF	TGTGCCAGCAGCTCATTCACAGGGTGGGTCACTGAAGCTTTCTTT
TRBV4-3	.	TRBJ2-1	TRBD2	CASSQDLLAGAANYNEQFF	TGCGCCAGCAGCCAAGATTTACTAGCGGGGGCCGCAAACTACAATGAGCAGTTCTTC
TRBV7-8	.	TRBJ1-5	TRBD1	CASSLGQGSNQPQHF	TGTGCCAGCAGCTTGGGACAGGGTAGCAATCAGCCCCAGCATTTT
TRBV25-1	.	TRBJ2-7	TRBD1	CASSPSRQGDGYEQYF	TGTGCCAGCAGCCCTTCACGACAGGGAGATGGCTACGAGCAGTACTTC
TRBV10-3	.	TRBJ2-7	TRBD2	CAISATGAGPREQYF	TGTGCCATCAGTGCGACCGGAGCGGGACCACGCGAGCAGTACTTC
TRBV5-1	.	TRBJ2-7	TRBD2	CASTLGGASSSYEQYF	TGCGCCAGCACCCTGGGAGGGGCATCCTCCTCCTACGAGCAGTACTTC
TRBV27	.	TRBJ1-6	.	CASSLGQFYNSPLHF	TGTGCCAGCAGTTTAGGACAGTTCTATAATTCACCCCTCCACTTT
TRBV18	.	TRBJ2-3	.	CASSPFAGPTDTQYF	TGTGCCAGCTCACCATTTGCGGGGCCCACAGATACGCAGTATTTT
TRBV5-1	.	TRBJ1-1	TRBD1	CASSSYRGNTEAFF	TGCGCCAGCAGCTCCTACAGGGGGAACACTGAAGCTTTCTTT
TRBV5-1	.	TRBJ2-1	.	CASSFGGDLDEQFF	TGCGCCAGCAGCTTTGGGGGCGATTTGGATGAGCAGTTCTTC
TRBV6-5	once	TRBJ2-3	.	CASSWGVARTDTQYF	TGTGCCAGCAGTTGGGGAGTAGCTAGGACAGATACGCAGTATTTT
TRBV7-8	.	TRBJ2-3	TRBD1	CASSSRGYTDTQYF	TGTGCCAGCAGCTCCAGGGGGTACACAGATACGCAGTATTTT
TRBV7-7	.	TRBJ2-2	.	CASSLRGVFDTGELFF	TGTGCCAGCAGCTTGCGGGGCGTATTCGACACCGGGGAGCTGTTTTTT
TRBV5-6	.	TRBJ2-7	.	CASSPRGFGDSYEQYF	TGTGCCAGCAGCCCTAGAGGTTTCGGGGACTCCTACGAGCAGTACTTC
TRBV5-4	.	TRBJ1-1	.	CASSLTLVQGGTEAFF	TGTGCCAGCAGCTTGACCCTGGTCCAAGGGGGCACTGAAGCTTTCTTT
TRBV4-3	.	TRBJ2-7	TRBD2	CASSQGLASGEQYF	TGCGCCAGCAGCCAAGGACTAGCATCGGGCGAGCAGTACTTC
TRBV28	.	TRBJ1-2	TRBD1	CASSSAGTGLANYGYTF	TGTGCCAGCAGTTCGGCCGGGACAGGGCTAGCTAACTATGGCTACACCTTC
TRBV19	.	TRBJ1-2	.	CASSANRASNYGYTF	TGTGCCAGTAGCGCAAACAGGGCGTCTAACTATGGCTACACCTTC
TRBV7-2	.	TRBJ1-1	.	CASSLQQGLNTEAFF	TGTGCCAGCAGCCTCCAACAGGGCTTGAACACTGAAGCTTTCTTT
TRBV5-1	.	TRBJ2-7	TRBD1	CASSITPGQGLYEQYF	TGCGCCAGCAGCATTACGCCGGGACAGGGCCTCTACGAGCAGTACTTC
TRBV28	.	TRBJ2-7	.	CASSLAQGSSYEQYF	TGTGCCAGCAGCCTGGCACAGGGAAGTTCCTACGAGCAGTACTTC
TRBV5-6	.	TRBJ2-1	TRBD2	CASSSPPLGGNEQFF	TGTGCCAGCAGCTCCCCCCCCTTGGGGGGGAATGAGCAGTTCTTC
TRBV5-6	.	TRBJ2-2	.	CASSPVGSGSTGELFF	TGTGCCAGCAGCCCCGTTGGTAGCGGATCCACCGGGGAGCTGTTTTTT
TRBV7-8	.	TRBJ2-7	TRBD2	CASSLGDYSYEQYF	TGTGCCAGCAGCTTGGGGGACTACTCCTACGAGCAGTACTTC
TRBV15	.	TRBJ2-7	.	CATSRDLGVGNEQYF	TGTGCCACCAGCAGAGACCTCGGGGTCGGGAACGAGCAGTACTTC
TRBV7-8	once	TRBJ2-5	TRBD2	CASTRTRTSGRYQETQYF	TGTGCCAGTACCCGGACGCGGACTAGCGGGAGGTACCAAGAGACCCAGTACTTC
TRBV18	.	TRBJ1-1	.	CASSGGGTEAFF	TGTGCCAGCTCGGGGGGGGGAACTGAAGCTTTCTTT
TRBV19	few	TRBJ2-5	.	CASSIHQGGQETQYF	TGTGCCAGTAGTATCCACCAGGGTGGACAAGAGACCCAGTACTTC
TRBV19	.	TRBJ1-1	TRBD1	CASMQGAWTEAFF	TGTGCCAGTATGCAGGGGGCGTGGACTGAAGCTTTCTTT
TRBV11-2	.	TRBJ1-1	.	CASSQGRGTEAFF	TGTGCCAGCAGCCAGGGTCGCGGCACTGAAGCTTTCTTT
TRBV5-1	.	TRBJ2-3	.	CASSLAVTSTDTQYF	TGCGCCAGCAGCTTGGCAGTGACAAGCACAGATACGCAGTATTTT
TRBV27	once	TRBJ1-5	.	CASSLYTGRRDQPQHF	TGTGCCAGCTCTTTATATACAGGCCGGAGGGATCAGCCCCAGCATTTT
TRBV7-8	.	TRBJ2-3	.	CASSSPGLAYSTDTQYF	TGTGCCAGCAGCTCGCCAGGACTGGCTTATAGCACAGATACGCAGTATTTT
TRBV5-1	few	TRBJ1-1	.	CASSSRWNTEAFF	TGCGCCAGCAGCTCGCGATGGAACACTGAAGCTTTCTTT
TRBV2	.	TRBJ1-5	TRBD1	CASSTTGVVNQPQHF	TGTGCCAGCAGTACCACAGGGGTGGTGAATCAGCCCCAGCATTTT
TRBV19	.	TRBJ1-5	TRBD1	CASSSGTGGPSNQPQHF	TGTGCCAGTAGTTCCGGGACAGGGGGCCCTAGCAATCAGCCCCAGCATTTT
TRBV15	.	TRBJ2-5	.	CATSRDRETQYF	TGTGCCACCAGCAGAGATCGGGAGACCCAGTACTTC